The next 5 T cell receptor beta chains were all read from a single sample in a study of lymphopenia after photon versus proton radiotherapy. This table comes from immunoSEQ multiplex PCR, and its TCRdb copy is limited to in-frame clones, with some not included. The sample holds some 76,000 clones, around 92% seen once. This specimen consisted of peripheral blood, obtained from a patient treated with photon-based radiotherapy. Receptors originate from a woman aged 40-49 years with cholangiocarcinoma.

The chain links TRBV7-2 to TRBJ1-5, with 9 bases matching TRBD1. V gave up 1 base and J gave up 5 bases; unmatched junction bases: 0. Germline loops: CDR1 SGHTA, CDR2 FQGNSA. CDR3 length: 14 amino acids. CDR3 bases: TGTGCCAGCAGCTTAGGGGACAGGGATCAGCCCCAGCATTTT. Amino acid sequence: CASSLGDRDQPQHF.

The count of this clone is one. This chain uses TRBV4-1 with TRBJ1-1, with a tentative D call TRBD1 (6 bases). This CDR3 is 15 amino acids long. The germline V gene has CDR1 MGHRA and CDR2 YSYEKL. With 6 bases removed from V and 4 bases from J, the gap between germline ends came to 18 bases. CDR3 DNA sequence: TGCGCCAGCAGGGAGAGACAGGTCGCGGGCACTGAAGCTTTCTTT. Translated, it gives CASRERQVAGTEAFF.

The gene calls are TRBV4-2 and TRBJ2-7; TRBD1 aligns across 7 bases. Germline values: CDR1 LGHNA, CDR2 YNFKEQ. The CDR3 covers 15 residues. With V trimmed by 4 bases and J by 3 bases, 9 bases remained unmatched. The CDR3 sequence is CASSPRDRPDYEQYF. CDR3 sequence (DNA): TGTGCCAGCAGCCCCCGGGACAGACCAGACTACGAGCAGTACTTC.

V and J are TRBV4-2 and TRBJ1-1; D is ambiguous. CDR3 length: 15 amino acids. Per the germline V gene, CDR1 is LGHNA and CDR2 is YNFKEQ. V lost 4 bases and J 1 base, leaving 13 bases between the germline ends. The CDR3 bases are TGTGCCAGCAGCCTGGATGGGTTGCGGAACACTGAAGCTTTCTTT. It translates to CASSLDGLRNTEAFF.

The J gene is TRBJ1-4, the V gene TRBV25-1; D may be TRBD1 (6 bases). V was clipped by 4 bases and J by 7 bases, with 13 bases between them. Germline V lookup: CDR1 MGHDK, CDR2 SYGVNS. The CDR3 contains 14 residues. CDR3 sequence (DNA): TGTGCCAGCAGTGCGACAGAAGGGGGTGAAAAACTGTTTTTT. It encodes CASSATEGGEKLFF.